This T cell receptor (beta chain) was observed in a study of regulatory T cells in long-lasting Graves disease. Study conclusions and caveats: Persistent disease was associated with favored TRBV28 usage and with favored use of TRBJ1-2 and TRBJ2-5.

This sample's time point: newly diagnosed GD, antithyroid drugs for less than 3 months. After RNA was extracted from PBMCs, the TCR library was made from it. The diagnosis of Graves' disease used American Thyroid Association guidelines. This clonotype was observed a few times. The antigen is not known. With iRepertoire HTBI primers and Arm-PCR of CDR3 regions, TCR beta libraries were built. TCRdb processed the multiplex PCR reads anew with MiXCR; each CDR3 protein has one entry. The sample records some 450,000 distinct CDR3 sequences, roughly 17% being singletons. The CDR3 is 17 residues long. Germline-derived CDR1 and CDR2 are MDHEN and SYDVKM. Trimming took 7 bases from V and 2 from J; bases not matched to a gene: 14. The same data also contributed to another study, on T cells in Graves' hyperthyroidism and ophthalmopathy.

The clonotype originates from a woman in her 30s with Graves disease. The sequences come from peripheral blood mononuclear cells (PBMCs), collected at new diagnosis, from a patient treated with antithyroid drugs. The chain couples TRBV28 to TRBJ2-5, with TRBD1 matching over 9 bases. The CDR3, as DNA: TGTGCCAGCACCACACTCACAGGGGGCTTTGAGCAAGAGACCCAGTACTTC. Translating it yields CASTTLTGGFEQETQYF.